The 3 T cell receptor beta chains below all came from one sample that was sequenced in a study of spatial heterogeneity in lung cancer. No cognate antigen is known for these TCRs. Time point in this sample: sample taken at primary tumor resection. TCRdb re-called the 5' RACE reads with MiXCR, one entry per CDR3 protein. The data hold over 10,000 distinct CDR3 sequences, with approximately 5% observed a single time. Study-level results: Expanded intratumoral alpha and beta TCR counts tracked tumor mutation counts.

Sequenced here: lung tumor tissue, sampled at surgery. Every receptor here comes from a male donor with early-stage non-small cell lung cancer.

This clonotype showed up many times. This chain joins TRBV6-2 or TRBV6-3 and TRBJ2-2; 12 nucleotides align to TRBD2. Germline-derived CDR1 and CDR2 are MNHEY and SVGEGT. The V segment lost 8 bases and the J segment 4 bases; nucleotides outside the gene matches: 2. CDR3 size: 14 residues. The CDR3 sequence is CASGGLAGTGELFF. CDR3 bases: TGTGCCAGCGGGGGACTAGCGGGCACCGGGGAGCTGTTTTTT.

This clonotype was detected ten times or more. The junction does not match germline at one end; this may be a read error. V usage is TRBV7-7 and J usage is TRBJ2-3, with D unclear. The CDR3 consists of 15 residues. Germline lookup yields CDR1 SSHAT and CDR2 FNYEAQ (reference sequence). CDR3 nucleotide sequence: TGTGCTAGCAGCTCCCACGGTCGGATCACAGATACGCAGTATTTT. It codes for CASSSHGRITDTQYF.

This clonotype has ten or more counts. The chain uses TRBV4-2 and TRBJ2-7; D might be TRBD1 (5 bases). The germline V gene encodes CDR1 LGHNA and CDR2 YNFKEQ. There are 15 residues in the CDR3. Trimming pared 0 bases from V and 3 bases from J, leaving 12 bases between. CDR3 loop: CASSQDPQGLYEQYF. CDR3 DNA: TGTGCCAGCAGCCAAGATCCGCAGGGCCTCTACGAGCAGTACTTC.